Presented here are 11 T cell receptor beta chains from one specimen sequenced in a study of blood T cell repertoires in COVID-19. Only in-frame clones appear in the TCRdb table, and some are missing; sequencing was by immunoSEQ multiplex PCR. The repertoire holds 98,000 or so clones, about 89% seen once, with 4.5% to 5.5% in the top ten. The sequencing input was peripheral blood. Receptors originate from a human donor in a cohort sampled during active COVID-19.

This clone was seen at least ten times. The chain combines TRBV29-1 with TRBJ2-7, with a possible D match to TRBD1 (6 bases). CDR3 length equals 13 residues. Between the trimmed V and J ends, which lost 6 bases and 1 base, there was a span of 13 bases. Germline loops: CDR1 SQVTM, CDR2 ANQGSEA. CDR3 protein: CSVVRQDSYEQYF. DNA for the CDR3: TGCAGCGTAGTTCGACAGGATTCCTACGAGCAGTACTTC.

V and J are TRBV1 and TRBJ2-3; no DNA check was done on the table's D call, TRBD2. TRBV1 is a listed pseudogene. This CDR3 contains 18 residues. CDR3 in DNA: TGCACCAGCAGCCAAGACGGGGTAGGGGAGGTGAGCACAGATACGCAGTATTTT. Amino acid sequence: CTSSQDGVGEVSTDTQYF.

The chain uses TRBV14 and TRBJ2-2, with 11 bases aligning to TRBD1. Per germline, CDR1 SGHDN and CDR2 FVKESK. CDR3 size: 16 residues. Trimming took 4 bases from V and 7 from J; bases not matched to a gene: 8. This chain's CDR3 is CASSRLRTGGVGELFF. The DNA for the CDR3 is TGTGCCAGCAGCCGATTAAGGACAGGGGGCGTCGGGGAGCTGTTTTTT.

This clone occurred once. The chain joins TRBV7-3 to TRBJ1-1; no firm D call. Trimming shortened V by 5 bases and J by 3 bases, and 13 bases separated the two germline ends. CDR3 length: 14 amino acids. Germline CDR1 and CDR2: SGHTA and FQGTGA. CDR3: CASSLSYGDTEAFF. The CDR3 DNA reads TGTGCCAGCAGCCTAAGCTACGGGGACACTGAAGCTTTCTTT.

This clone was detected only a few times. The gene calls are TRBV7-9 and TRBJ2-5; 11 nucleotides align to TRBD2. Germline trimming cut 0 bases from V and 5 bases from J; bases unmatched to any gene: 8. Germline CDR1 and CDR2: SEHNR and FQNEAQ (reference sequence). The CDR3 spans 17 residues. The chain's CDR3 is CASSLASGRALDETQYF. In DNA, the CDR3 is TGTGCCAGCAGCTTAGCTAGCGGGAGGGCACTCGACGAGACCCAGTACTTC.

This sequence joins TRBV12-3 or TRBV12-4 and TRBJ1-6; weak D call: TRBD1 (6 bases). Trimming took 7 bases from V and 7 from J, leaving 11 bases between them. This CDR3 comprises 13 residues. CDR3 DNA: TGTGCCAGCACGAGGACAGTAAATTCACCCCTCCACTTT. Translated, it gives CASTRTVNSPLHF.

This clone was detected once. The V gene is TRBV6-7, the J gene TRBJ1-1; no firm D call. TRBV6-7 is labeled an ORF, and its function is uncertain. V lost 3 bases and J lost 6, with 17 bases in between. CDR3 length: 15 residues. DNA of the CDR3: TGTGCCAGCAGTTATCAACCCTCGTCCGGGGCTGAAGCTTTCTTT. This translates into CASSYQPSSGAEAFF.

The chain carries TRBV3-1 (or the pseudogene TRBV3-2) and TRBJ2-1; 10 bases are a match to TRBD1. The ends lost 1 base at V and 4 bases at J; junction bases unmatched: 4. Looked up from germline, CDR1 is LGHDT and CDR2 is YNNKEL (reference sequence). This CDR3 is built from 16 residues. The CDR3 bases are TGTGCCAGCAGCCAAGTGGGACAGGGGCCTTACAATGAGCAGTTCTTC. As protein: CASSQVGQGPYNEQFF.

The rearrangement links TRBV9 to TRBJ2-1; tentative D call: TRBD2 (5 bases). From germline, CDR1 is SGDLS and CDR2 YYNGEE. This CDR3 is built from 14 residues. Trimming took off 4 bases at V and 4 bases at J, with 12 bases between the two ends. CDR3 nucleotides: TGTGCCAGCAGCCCCTTTGGGGAGTACAATGAGCAGTTCTTC. Translating it yields CASSPFGEYNEQFF.

The chain couples TRBV12-3 or TRBV12-4 to TRBJ2-1; possibly TRBD2 for D (5 bases). V lost 3 bases to trimming and J lost 13 bases, with 10 bases between them. This CDR3 is 11 amino acids long. The CDR3: CASSFASTQFF. The CDR3 DNA follows: TGTGCCAGCAGTTTCGCTAGCACTCAGTTCTTC.

This clone was counted once. The rearrangement links TRBV5-6 to TRBJ2-5; 7 nucleotides align to TRBD1. V gave up 0 bases and J gave up 4 bases; unmatched junction bases: 12. The CDR3 totals 17 residues. CDR1 and CDR2 (germline): SGHDT, YYEEEE. CDR3: CASSLEHRRTGAETQYF. Here the CDR3 DNA reads TGTGCCAGCAGCTTGGAGCACCGCCGGACAGGTGCAGAGACCCAGTACTTC.